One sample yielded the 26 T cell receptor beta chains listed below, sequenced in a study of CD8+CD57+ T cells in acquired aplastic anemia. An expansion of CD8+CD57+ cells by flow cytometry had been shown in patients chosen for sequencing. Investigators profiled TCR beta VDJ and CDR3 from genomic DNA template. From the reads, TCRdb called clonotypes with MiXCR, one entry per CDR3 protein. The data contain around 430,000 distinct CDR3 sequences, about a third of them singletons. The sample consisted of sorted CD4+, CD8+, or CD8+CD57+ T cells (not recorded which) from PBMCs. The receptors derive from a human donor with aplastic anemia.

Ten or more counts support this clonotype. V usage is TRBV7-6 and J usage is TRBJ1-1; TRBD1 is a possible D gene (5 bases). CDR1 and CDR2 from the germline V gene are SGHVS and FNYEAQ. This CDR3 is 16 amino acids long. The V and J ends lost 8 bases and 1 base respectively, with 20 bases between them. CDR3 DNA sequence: TGTGCCAGCGCAAAAGGGGAGGTAGGGTCGAACACTGAAGCTTTCTTT. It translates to CASAKGEVGSNTEAFF.

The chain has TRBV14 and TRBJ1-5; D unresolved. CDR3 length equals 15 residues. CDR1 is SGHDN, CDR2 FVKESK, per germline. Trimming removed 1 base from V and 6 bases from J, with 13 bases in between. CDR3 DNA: TGTGCCAGCAGCCAAGGGCCTCCCTGGGGTCAGCCCCAGCATTTT. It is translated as CASSQGPPWGQPQHF.

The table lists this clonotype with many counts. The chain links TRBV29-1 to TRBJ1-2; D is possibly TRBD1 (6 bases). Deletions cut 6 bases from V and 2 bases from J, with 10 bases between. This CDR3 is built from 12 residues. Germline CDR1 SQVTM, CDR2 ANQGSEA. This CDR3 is CSVVTGNYGYTF. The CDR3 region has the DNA TGCAGCGTCGTAACAGGGAACTATGGCTACACCTTC.

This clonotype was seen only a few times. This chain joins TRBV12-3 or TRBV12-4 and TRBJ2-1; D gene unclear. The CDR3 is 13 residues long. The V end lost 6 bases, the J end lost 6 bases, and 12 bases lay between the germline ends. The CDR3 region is CASSLRIVNEQFF. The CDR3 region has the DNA TGTGCCAGCAGCCTAAGAATAGTCAATGAGCAGTTCTTC.

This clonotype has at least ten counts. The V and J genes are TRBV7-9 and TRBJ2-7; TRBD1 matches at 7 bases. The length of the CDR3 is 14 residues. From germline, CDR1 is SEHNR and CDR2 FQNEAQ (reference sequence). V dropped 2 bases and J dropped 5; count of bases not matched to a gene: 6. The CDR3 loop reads CASSLLGQSHEQYF. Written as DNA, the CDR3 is TGTGCCAGCAGCTTATTGGGACAGTCCCACGAGCAGTACTTC.

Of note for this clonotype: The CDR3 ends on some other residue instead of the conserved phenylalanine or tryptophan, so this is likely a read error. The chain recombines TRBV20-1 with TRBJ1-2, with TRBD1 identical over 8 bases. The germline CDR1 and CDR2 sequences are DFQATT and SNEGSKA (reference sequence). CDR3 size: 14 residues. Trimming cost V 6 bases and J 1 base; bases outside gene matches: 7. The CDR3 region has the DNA TGCAGTGCGCCCGACAGGGGCCTTAACTATGGCTACACCCTC. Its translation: CSAPDRGLNYGYTL.

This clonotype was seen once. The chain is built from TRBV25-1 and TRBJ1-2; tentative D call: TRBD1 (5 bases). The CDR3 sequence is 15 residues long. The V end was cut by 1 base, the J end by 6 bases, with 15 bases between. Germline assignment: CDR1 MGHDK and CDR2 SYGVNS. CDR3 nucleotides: TGTGCCAGCAGTGAATCTTGGCAGGGAGGGGATGGCTACACCTTC. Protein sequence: CASSESWQGGDGYTF.

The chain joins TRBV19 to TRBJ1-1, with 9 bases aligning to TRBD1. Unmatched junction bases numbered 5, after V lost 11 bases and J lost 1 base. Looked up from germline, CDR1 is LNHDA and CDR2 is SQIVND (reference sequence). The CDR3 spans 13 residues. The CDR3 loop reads CAARDRENTEAFF. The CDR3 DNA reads TGTGCCGCACGGGACAGGGAGAACACTGAAGCTTTCTTT.

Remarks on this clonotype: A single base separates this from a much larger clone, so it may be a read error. Written as DNA, the CDR3 is TGCAGCGTTTTTAATGGGTTGGGGCACCAAGAGACCCAGTACTTC. Translated: CSVFNGLGHQETQYF. This chain joins TRBV29-1 and TRBJ2-5, with a weak D call TRBD1 (5 bases). Germline V CDR1 and CDR2: SQVTM, ANQGSEA. The CDR3 sequence is 15 residues long. The V gene lost 5 bases and the J gene lost 0 bases, with 16 bases spanning the gap.

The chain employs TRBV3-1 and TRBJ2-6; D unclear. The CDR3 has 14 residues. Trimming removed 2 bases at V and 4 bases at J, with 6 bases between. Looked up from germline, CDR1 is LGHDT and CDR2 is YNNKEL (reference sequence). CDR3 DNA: TGTGCCAGCAGCCAATCTGACGGGGCCAACGTCCTGACTTTC. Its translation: CASSQSDGANVLTF.

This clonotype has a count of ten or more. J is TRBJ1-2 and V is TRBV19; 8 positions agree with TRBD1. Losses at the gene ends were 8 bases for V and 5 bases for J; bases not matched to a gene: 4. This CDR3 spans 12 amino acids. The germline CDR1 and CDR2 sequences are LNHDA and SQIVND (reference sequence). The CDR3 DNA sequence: TGTGCCAGTCAGACAGGGGATTATGGCTACACCTTC. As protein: CASQTGDYGYTF.

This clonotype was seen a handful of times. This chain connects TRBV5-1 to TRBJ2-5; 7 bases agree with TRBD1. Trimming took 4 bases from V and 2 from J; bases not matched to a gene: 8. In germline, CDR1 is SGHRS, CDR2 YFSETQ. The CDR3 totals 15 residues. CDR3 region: CASSGRLQGQETQYF. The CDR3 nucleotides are TGCGCCAGCAGCGGAAGACTACAGGGGCAAGAGACCCAGTACTTC.

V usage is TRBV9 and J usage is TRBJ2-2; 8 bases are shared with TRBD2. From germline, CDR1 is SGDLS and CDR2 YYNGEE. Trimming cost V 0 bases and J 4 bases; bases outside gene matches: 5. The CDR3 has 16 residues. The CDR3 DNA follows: TGTGCCAGCAGCGTAGTGAGCGGGGGACCCACCGGGGAGCTGTTTTTT. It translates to CASSVVSGGPTGELFF.

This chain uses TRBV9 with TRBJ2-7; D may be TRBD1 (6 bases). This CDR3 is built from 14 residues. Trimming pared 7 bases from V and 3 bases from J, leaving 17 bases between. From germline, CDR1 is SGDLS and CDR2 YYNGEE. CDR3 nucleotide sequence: TGTGCCAGCGGGGCAGGACAGAGAGACTACGAGCAGTACTTC. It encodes CASGAGQRDYEQYF.

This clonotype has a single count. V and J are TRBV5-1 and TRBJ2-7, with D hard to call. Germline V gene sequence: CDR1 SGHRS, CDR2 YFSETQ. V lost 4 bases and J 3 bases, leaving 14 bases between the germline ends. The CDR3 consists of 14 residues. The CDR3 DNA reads TGCGCCAGCAGCGGTTCCTATTCCGACTACGAGCAGTACTTC. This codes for CASSGSYSDYEQYF.

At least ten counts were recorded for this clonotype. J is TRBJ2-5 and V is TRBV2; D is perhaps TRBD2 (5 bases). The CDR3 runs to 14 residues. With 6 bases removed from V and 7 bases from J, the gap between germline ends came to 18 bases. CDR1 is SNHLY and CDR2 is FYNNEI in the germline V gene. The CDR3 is CASSEGRTTSTQYF. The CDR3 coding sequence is TGTGCCAGCAGCGAGGGCAGAACGACTTCGACCCAGTACTTC.

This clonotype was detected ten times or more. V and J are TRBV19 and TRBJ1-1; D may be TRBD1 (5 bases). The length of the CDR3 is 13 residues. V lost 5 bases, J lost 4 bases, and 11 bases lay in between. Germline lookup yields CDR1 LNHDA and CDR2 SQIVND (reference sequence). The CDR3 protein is CASSAGGSTEAFF. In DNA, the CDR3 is TGTGCCAGTAGTGCGGGGGGTAGCACTGAAGCTTTCTTT.

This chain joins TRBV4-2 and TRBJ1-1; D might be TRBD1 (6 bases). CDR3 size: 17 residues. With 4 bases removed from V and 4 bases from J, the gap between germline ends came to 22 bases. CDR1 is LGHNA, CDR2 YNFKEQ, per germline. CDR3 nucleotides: TGTGCCAGCAGCCCCGGACCTACAGGGTTAGGTACCACTGAAGCTTTCTTT. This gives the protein CASSPGPTGLGTTEAFF.

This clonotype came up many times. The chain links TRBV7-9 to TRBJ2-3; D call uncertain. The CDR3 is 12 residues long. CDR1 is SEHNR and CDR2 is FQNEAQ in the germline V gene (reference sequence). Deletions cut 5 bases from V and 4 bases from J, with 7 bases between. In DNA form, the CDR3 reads TGTGCCAGCAGCCCAGCTGCAGATACGCAGTATTTT. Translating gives CASSPAADTQYF.

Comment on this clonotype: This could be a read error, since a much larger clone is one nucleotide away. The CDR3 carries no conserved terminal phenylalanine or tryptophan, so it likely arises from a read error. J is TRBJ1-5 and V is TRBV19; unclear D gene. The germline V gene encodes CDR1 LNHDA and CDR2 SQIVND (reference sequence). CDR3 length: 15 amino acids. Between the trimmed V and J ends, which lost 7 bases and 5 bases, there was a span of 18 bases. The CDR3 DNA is TGTGCCAGTACCCCCCTTGGCAATTCATATCAGCCCCAGCATCTT. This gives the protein CASTPLGNSYQPQHL.

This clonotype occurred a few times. The CDR3 bases are TGTGCCAGTAGTATTAGCCAGGGTCTGGGGAACACTGAAGCTTTCTTT. Protein sequence: CASSISQGLGNTEAFF. The chain links TRBV19 to TRBJ1-1; TRBD1 is a possible D gene (5 bases). CDR1 is LNHDA, CDR2 SQIVND, per germline (reference sequence). Trimming cost V 3 bases and J 1 base, with 15 bases left between them. The CDR3 runs 16 residues.

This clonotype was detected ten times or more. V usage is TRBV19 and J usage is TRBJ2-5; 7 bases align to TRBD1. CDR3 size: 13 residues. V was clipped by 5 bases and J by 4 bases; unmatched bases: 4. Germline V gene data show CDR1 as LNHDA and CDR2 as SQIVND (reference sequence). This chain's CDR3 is CASSEQGLETQYF. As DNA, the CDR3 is TGTGCCAGTAGTGAACAGGGGTTAGAGACCCAGTACTTC. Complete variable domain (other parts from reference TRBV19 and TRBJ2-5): DGGITQSPKYLFRKEGQNVTLSCEQNLNHDAMYWYRQDPGQGLRLIYYSQIVNDFQKGDIAEGYSVSREKKESFPLTVTSAQKNPTAFYLCASSEQGLETQYFGPGTRLLVL.

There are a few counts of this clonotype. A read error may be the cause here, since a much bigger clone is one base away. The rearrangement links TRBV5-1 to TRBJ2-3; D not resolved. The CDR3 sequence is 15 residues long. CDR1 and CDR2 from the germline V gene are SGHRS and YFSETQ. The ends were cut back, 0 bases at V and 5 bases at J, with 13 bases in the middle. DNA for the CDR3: TGCGCCAGCAGCTTGGTAGGCGGTAACATAGATACGCAGTATTTT. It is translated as CASSLVGGNIDTQYF.

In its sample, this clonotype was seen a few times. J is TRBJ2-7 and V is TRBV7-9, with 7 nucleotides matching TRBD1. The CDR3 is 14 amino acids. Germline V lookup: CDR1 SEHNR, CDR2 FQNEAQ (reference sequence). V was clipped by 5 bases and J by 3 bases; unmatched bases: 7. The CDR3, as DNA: TGTGCCAGCAGCACCCAGACAGGGTTCTACGAGCAGTACTTC. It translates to CASSTQTGFYEQYF.

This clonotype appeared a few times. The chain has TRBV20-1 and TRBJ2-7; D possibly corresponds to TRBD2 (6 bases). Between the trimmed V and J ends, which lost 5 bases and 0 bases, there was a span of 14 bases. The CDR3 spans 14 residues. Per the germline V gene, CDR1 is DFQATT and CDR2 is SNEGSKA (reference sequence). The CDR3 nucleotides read TGCAGTGCTCCCAACGGGGGACTCTCCTACGAGCAGTACTTC. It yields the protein CSAPNGGLSYEQYF.

DNA of the CDR3: TGTGCCAGTAGTATAAAGAGGGGAGGGGGTGAGCAGTTCTTC. Its translation is CASSIKRGGGEQFF. V usage is TRBV19 and J usage is TRBJ2-1, with a possible D match to TRBD2 (7 bases). Per the germline V gene, CDR1 is LNHDA and CDR2 is SQIVND (reference sequence). This CDR3 spans 14 amino acids. The V and J ends lost 2 bases and 9 bases respectively, with 14 bases between them.